What follows describes a single T cell receptor beta chain. Its antigen is as yet unknown. This CDR3 has 13 amino acids. The germline V gene has CDR1 MDHEN and CDR2 SYDVKM. V shed 2 bases, J shed 7 bases, and the junction held 3 bases outside the gene matches. These data originate in a study of cytomegalovirus exposure and HLA in healthy donors. Clones were sequenced by immunoSEQ multiplex PCR, and TCRdb holds only the in-frame ones, with some missing. The profile shows approximately 270,000 clones, roughly nine tenths of them singletons. From the roughly 110-subject validation cohort, which was separate from the approximately 720-subject first cohort, the donors were drawn. General study findings and limits: According to reports, the classifier identified cytomegalovirus status with high specificity and sensitivity.

V and J are TRBV28 and TRBJ1-2, with 8 positions matching TRBD1. The sample comprised PBMCs. The source of this sequence is a man between 18 and 35 years old in good health and CMV-seropositive. CDR3 protein: CASSLQGAGGYTF. The CDR3 region has the DNA TGTGCCAGCAGTTTACAGGGGGCAGGTGGCTACACCTTC.